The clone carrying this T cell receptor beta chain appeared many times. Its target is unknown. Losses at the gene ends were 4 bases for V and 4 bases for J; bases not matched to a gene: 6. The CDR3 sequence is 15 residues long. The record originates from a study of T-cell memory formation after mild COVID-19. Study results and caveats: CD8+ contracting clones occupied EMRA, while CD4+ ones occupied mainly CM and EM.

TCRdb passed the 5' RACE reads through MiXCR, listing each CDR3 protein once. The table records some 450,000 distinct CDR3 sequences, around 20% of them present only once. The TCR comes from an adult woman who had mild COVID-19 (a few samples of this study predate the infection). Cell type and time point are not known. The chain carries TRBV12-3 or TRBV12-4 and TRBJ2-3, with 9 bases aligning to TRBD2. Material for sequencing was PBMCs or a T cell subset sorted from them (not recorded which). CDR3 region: CASSSPGLASDTQYF. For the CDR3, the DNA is TGTGCCAGCAGTTCCCCGGGACTAGCTTCAGATACGCAGTATTTT.